This TCR beta chain was observed in a study of blood T cells in healthy people across ages. General study findings and limits: In long-lived donors, naive CD4+ cell counts and diversity exceeded those of aged donors. Diversity estimates drawn from one million T cells were deemed underestimates.

Primers used in a second PCR of roughly 6 to 12 cycles were a sample-barcoded 5' primer and a J-beta primer mix. No fewer than 3 million CDR3-containing paired-end reads came from each sample. One entry per CDR3 protein results from TCRdb running MiXCR on the 5' RACE reads. Found here are 750,000 to 950,000 distinct CDR3 sequences, around half of them singletons; the top ten hold approximately 40%. This clonotype occurred a few times. Its target is not known. Donors were healthy Caucasian individuals from Russia aged about 6 to 90. The CDR3 is made up of 13 amino acids. CDR1 and CDR2 (germline): MGHRA, YSYEKL. V was pared by 1 base and J by 5 bases, with 8 bases between.

The chain combines TRBV4-1 with TRBJ2-5; D not resolved. The sequence was collected from a man older than 75 in good health. Sequenced sample: blood. The CDR3 DNA reads as TGCGCCAGCAGCCAAGTACTCAGGGAGACCCAGTACTTC. It is translated as CASSQVLRETQYF.